This T cell receptor (beta chain) comes out of a study of blood T cell repertoires in COVID-19. V shed 2 bases and J 5 bases; nucleotides not matched to a gene: 8. The CDR3 length is 15 residues. The germline CDR1 and CDR2 sequences are GTSNPN and SVGIG (reference sequence). This clone was seen ten or more times. Which cohort a participant joined came from the clinical history participants gave. In the authors' workflow: Using reference gene primer amplification, nucleated cell counts were estimated. Sequencing used immunoSEQ multiplex PCR; TCRdb keeps in-frame clones, though not all of them. That table gives V, J and clone size, and the DNA gave D and trimming. The sample comprises about 400,000 clones, around 89% of which are singletons, and approximately 1% rests with the top ten.

The sequenced sample was PBMCs or T cells enriched from blood (not recorded which). This clonotype was sampled from a woman aged 30 to 39 with acute COVID-19. The rearrangement joins TRBV30 to TRBJ1-5; 8 bases are shared with TRBD1. The CDR3 DNA is TGTGCCTGGAGTCCCGACAGGGGTCCCCATCAGCCCCAGCATTTT. It codes for CAWSPDRGPHQPQHF.